These 15 T cell receptor beta chains share one sample of origin, sequenced in a study of blood T cells in healthy people across ages. It was with a sample-barcoded 5' primer and a J-beta primer mix that a second PCR of roughly 7 to 12 cycles was run. Using its own MiXCR run on the 5' RACE reads, TCRdb lists one record per CDR3 protein. The sample yields some 850,000 distinct CDR3 sequences, around 24% seen once. These data were likewise used in another study, on T cells of mothers and their children.

The sequenced sample consisted of blood. The source of these receptors is a boy aged 5-17 years in good health.

The gene calls are TRBV18 and TRBJ2-5, with 7 bases lining up with TRBD2. The DNA end favors TRBJ2-1, so the J call may be wrong. The CDR3 covers 15 residues. Germline V gene data show CDR1 as KGHSH and CDR2 as LQKENI. CDR3 sequence (DNA): TGTGCCAGCTCACGCGGACTAGGTCCAGGGAATGAGCAGTTCTTC. Translating it yields CASSRGLGPGNEQFF.

The chain combines TRBV7-2 with TRBJ2-5; 9 bases are shared with TRBD1. The length of the CDR3 is 15 residues. J was trimmed by 2 bases and V by 4 bases; bases with no gene match: 5. CDR1 is SGHTA and CDR2 is FQGNSA in the germline V gene. CDR3 protein: CASSWGQGKQETQYF. CDR3 DNA sequence: TGTGCCAGCAGCTGGGGACAGGGTAAACAAGAGACCCAGTACTTC.

The J gene is TRBJ2-1, the V gene TRBV10-3; 12 bases fit TRBD2. Trimming cost V 9 bases and J 1 base; bases outside gene matches: 13. The CDR3 is 18 amino acids. The V gene's germline CDR1 is ENHRY and CDR2 SYGVKD. CDR3: CAISGRTSGENSYNEQFF. CDR3 sequence (DNA): TGTGCCATTTCGGGTAGGACTAGCGGGGAGAATTCCTACAATGAGCAGTTCTTC.

The chain joins TRBV12-3 or TRBV12-4 to TRBJ2-7, with TRBD1 as a possible D gene (6 bases). The CDR3 is made up of 15 amino acids. Trimming removed 1 base at V and 0 bases at J, with 10 bases between. Written as DNA, the CDR3 is TGTGCCAGCAGTTTAGTGGTGGGGGCCTCCTACGAGCAGTACTTC. As protein: CASSLVVGASYEQYF.

J is TRBJ2-5 and V is TRBV11-2; 8 nucleotides align to TRBD2. Per germline, CDR1 SGHAT and CDR2 FQNNGV. The CDR3 runs 16 residues. V trimming: 1 base; J trimming: 0 bases; junction bases outside the gene matches: 4. This CDR3 is CASSLGGTRNQETQYF. CDR3 coding DNA: TGTGCCAGCAGCTTAGGAGGGACTAGAAACCAAGAGACCCAGTACTTC.

This clonotype occurred a few times. V gene TRBV20-1 combines with J gene TRBJ2-5, with 14 positions matching TRBD2. The J call is uncertain, as TRBJ2-7 better fits the DNA end. The CDR3 is 19 residues long. Germline V gives CDR1 DFQATT, CDR2 SNEGSKA (reference sequence). CDR3 loop: CSARVRTGTSGGRSYEQYF. CDR3 coding DNA: TGCAGTGCTAGAGTCCGAACCGGGACTAGCGGGGGACGTTCCTACGAGCAGTACTTC.

This clonotype turned up a few times. The chain links TRBV12-3 or TRBV12-4 to TRBJ1-1; 9 bases are a match to TRBD1. The CDR3 consists of 15 residues. V dropped 4 bases and J dropped 3; count of bases not matched to a gene: 6. CDR3 sequence (DNA): TGTGCCAGCAGTTCATGGGACAGGGCTGACACTGAAGCTTTCTTT. Translated: CASSSWDRADTEAFF.

The chain is built from TRBV5-5 and TRBJ2-5; a weak D match, TRBD1 (6 bases). Germline CDR1 is SGHKS and CDR2 is YYEKEE (reference sequence). V lost 2 bases and J 3 bases, leaving 26 bases between the germline ends. CDR3 length: 19 amino acids. The CDR3, as DNA: TGTGCCAGCAGCTTCGGACCCCGGAGTACCCCAGGGGTCGAAGAGACCCAGTACTTC. It specifies CASSFGPRSTPGVEETQYF. Variable domain in full (rest from reference TRBV5-5 and TRBJ2-5): DAGVTQSPTHLIKTRGQQVTLRCSPISGHKSVSWYQQVLGQGPQFIFQYYEKEERGRGNFPDRFSARQFPNYSSELNVNALLLGDSALYLCASSFGPRSTPGVEETQYFGPGTRLLVL.

The V gene is TRBV4-1, the J gene TRBJ1-4, with TRBD1 matching 9 bases. With V trimmed by 0 bases and J by 7 bases, 9 bases remained unmatched. Germline V gene lookup returns CDR1 MGHRA and CDR2 YSYEKL. This CDR3 is 17 amino acids long. The CDR3 DNA is TGCGCCAGCAGCCAAGATGTCGTCAGGACAGGGGTTGAAAAACTGTTTTTT. Translating gives CASSQDVVRTGVEKLFF.

This clonotype was recorded a few times. The V call is TRBV10-3, the J call TRBJ2-3; 9 bases line up with TRBD2. Looked up from germline, CDR1 is ENHRY and CDR2 is SYGVKD. The CDR3 has 14 residues. V trimming: 7 bases; J trimming: 1 base; junction bases outside the gene matches: 3. This chain's CDR3 is CAIKASGGTDTQYF. CDR3 DNA: TGTGCCATCAAGGCTAGCGGGGGCACAGATACGCAGTATTTT.

This clonotype was picked up a small number of times. The chain recombines TRBV6-5 with TRBJ1-4; 7 bases align to TRBD1. The CDR3 totals 15 residues. The junction had 7 bases not matched to a gene; V was cut back by 5 bases and J by 4 bases. Germline lookup yields CDR1 MNHEY and CDR2 SVGAGI. CDR3 sequence reads: CASSPGTAFNEKLFF. In DNA form, the CDR3 reads TGTGCCAGCAGTCCTGGGACAGCCTTTAATGAAAAACTGTTTTTT.

This clonotype was seen ten or more times. The chain employs TRBV14 and TRBJ2-7, with 7 bases fitting TRBD2. Germline loops: CDR1 SGHDN, CDR2 FVKESK. V gave up 4 bases and J gave up 2 bases; unmatched junction bases: 5. This CDR3 comprises 14 residues. CDR3 protein: CASSLGGSTYEQYF. DNA of the CDR3: TGTGCCAGCAGCCTCGGGGGGTCGACCTACGAGCAGTACTTC.

J is TRBJ1-2 and V is TRBV28; D is ambiguous. Germline CDR1 reads MDHEN; CDR2 reads SYDVKM. V was cut by 1 base and J by 5 bases, with 8 bases left in between. This CDR3 contains 13 residues. The CDR3 loop reads CASSLSESYGYTF. CDR3 DNA: TGTGCCAGCAGTTTATCAGAGTCGTATGGCTACACCTTC.

This clonotype was detected a few times. This chain joins TRBV3-1 and TRBJ1-5; no clear D gene. In germline, CDR1 is LGHDT, CDR2 YNNKEL (reference sequence). V lost 0 bases and J 4 bases, leaving 4 bases between the germline ends. The CDR3 spans 13 residues. This CDR3 reads CASSQDGNQPQHF. The CDR3 DNA reads TGTGCCAGCAGCCAAGATGGGAATCAGCCCCAGCATTTT.

This clonotype has more than one count but fewer than ten. The chain uses TRBV10-3 and TRBJ2-3; 7 positions agree with TRBD2. This CDR3 is 13 amino acids long. Germline assignment: CDR1 ENHRY and CDR2 SYGVKD. V shed 11 bases and J 6 bases; nucleotides not matched to a gene: 11. The CDR3 is CAHQGLLFDTQYF. CDR3 DNA sequence: TGTGCCCATCAGGGACTATTGTTTGATACGCAGTATTTT.